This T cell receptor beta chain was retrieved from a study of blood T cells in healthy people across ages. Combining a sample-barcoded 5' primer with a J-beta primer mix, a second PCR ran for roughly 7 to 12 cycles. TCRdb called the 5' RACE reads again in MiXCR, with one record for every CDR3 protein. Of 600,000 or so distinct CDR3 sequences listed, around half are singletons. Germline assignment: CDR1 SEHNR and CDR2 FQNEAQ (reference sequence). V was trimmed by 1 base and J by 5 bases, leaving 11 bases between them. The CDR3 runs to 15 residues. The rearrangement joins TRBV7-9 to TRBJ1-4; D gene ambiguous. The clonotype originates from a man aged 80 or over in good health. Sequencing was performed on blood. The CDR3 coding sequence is TGTGCCAGCAGCTTAGGCGGCCGCGGAAATGAAAAACTGTTTTTT. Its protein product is CASSLGGRGNEKLFF.